The 18 T cell receptor beta chains given below trace back to one sample, sequenced in a study of brain T cells in children with intractable seizures. Documented time point: blood from clinic visit 5 months post-surgery; TSC patient then seizure free. The data were produced by immunoSEQ multiplex PCR, yet TCRdb's version contains in-frame clones alone and is incomplete. Of about 350,000 clones listed, 93% are singletons. The sample in question was peripheral blood, obtained less than 6 months after surgery. These TCRs come from a boy in the first two years of life with tuberous sclerosis and intractable seizures.

The rearrangement joins TRBV4-2 to TRBJ2-1, with D perhaps given as TRBD1 or TRBD2 (6 bases each). V was pared by 0 bases and J by 9 bases, with 12 bases between. The CDR3 is made up of 14 amino acids. Germline V gene lookup returns CDR1 LGHNA and CDR2 YNFKEQ. In nucleotides, the CDR3 is TGTGCCAGCAGCCAAGATCTAGGGGGGAGTGAGCAGTTCTTC. Its translation: CASSQDLGGSEQFF.

CDR3 nucleotides: TGTGCCATCAGACCTACTAGCGGGGGGGCCGGTGAGCAGTTCTTC. Translation: CAIRPTSGGAGEQFF. The chain recombines TRBV10-3 with TRBJ2-1; 13 bases are a match to TRBD2. The germline V gene has CDR1 ENHRY and CDR2 SYGVKD. The CDR3 is 15 amino acids. V trimming: 6 bases; J trimming: 9 bases; junction bases outside the gene matches: 8.

V gene TRBV14 combines with J gene TRBJ1-3; D not resolved. The CDR3 runs to 13 residues. Trimming left V 1 base short and J 9 bases short, with 10 bases between. Germline loops: CDR1 SGHDN, CDR2 FVKESK. CDR3 loop: CASSQAPTRTIYF. The CDR3 DNA sequence: TGTGCCAGCAGCCAAGCCCCGACACGCACCATATATTTT.

CDR3 in amino acids: CASSTFFGPGYEQYF. CDR3 DNA sequence: TGTGCCAGTAGTACCTTTTTCGGCCCAGGCTACGAGCAGTACTTC. The chain joins TRBV19 to TRBJ2-7, with D unclear. The V gene lost 4 bases and the J gene lost 3 bases, with 16 bases spanning the gap. The CDR3 length is 15 residues. CDR1 and CDR2 (germline): LNHDA, SQIVND (reference sequence).

This clone was observed a single time. The chain links TRBV7-8 to TRBJ1-5; TRBD1 matches 7 bases. V was clipped by 2 bases and J by 2 bases; unmatched bases: 6. The germline gives CDR1 SGHVS, CDR2 FQNEAQ. The CDR3 totals 16 residues. The CDR3 coding sequence is TGTGCCAGCAGCTTAATGCGTACAGGGGGCAATCAGCCCCAGCATTTT. Protein product: CASSLMRTGGNQPQHF.

The V gene is TRBV7-9, the J gene TRBJ2-6; 10 nucleotides align to TRBD1. J was trimmed by 2 bases and V by 5 bases; bases with no gene match: 9. Per germline, CDR1 SEHNR and CDR2 FQNEAQ (reference sequence). CDR3 size: 18 residues. CDR3 loop: CASSPRDRGVTGANVLTF. The CDR3, as DNA: TGTGCCAGCAGCCCCCGGGACAGGGGAGTTACTGGGGCCAACGTCCTGACTTTC.

The gene calls are TRBV19 and TRBJ1-2; D unresolved. V was cut by 6 bases and J by 1 base, with 12 bases left in between. Germline V gene data show CDR1 as LNHDA and CDR2 as SQIVND (reference sequence). The CDR3 spans 14 residues. As DNA, the CDR3 is TGTGCCAGTAGCCTCTTTAGAGTTAACTATGGCTACACCTTC. It translates to CASSLFRVNYGYTF.

This clone was picked up one time. The V and J genes are TRBV4-1 and TRBJ2-3; 9 nucleotides align to TRBD2. V lost 1 base, J lost 4 bases, and 3 bases stayed unmatched. The germline V gene has CDR1 MGHRA and CDR2 YSYEKL. This CDR3 contains 15 residues. CDR3 nucleotides: TGCGCCAGCAGCCAAGTGGGACTAGCTTCAGATACGCAGTATTTT. It translates to CASSQVGLASDTQYF.

This chain joins TRBV7-2 and TRBJ2-3, with 10 bases identical to TRBD2. Germline loops: CDR1 SGHTA, CDR2 FQGNSA. The trim removed 8 bases at V and 5 bases at J, leaving 10 bases unmatched. The CDR3 is 15 amino acids. The CDR3 sequence is CASGPSGRARDTQYF. The CDR3 region has the DNA TGTGCCAGCGGCCCCAGCGGGAGGGCCCGAGATACGCAGTATTTT.

V usage is TRBV30 and J usage is TRBJ1-1; D is uncertain. Germline V gene sequence: CDR1 GTSNPN, CDR2 SVGIG (reference sequence). The CDR3 contains 14 residues. V lost 0 bases to trimming and J lost 0 bases, with 8 bases between them. The CDR3, as DNA: TGTGCCTGGAGTGTAGGGTACATGAACACTGAAGCTTTCTTT. Translating it yields CAWSVGYMNTEAFF.

V usage is TRBV4-2 and J usage is TRBJ2-3; 10 bases are a match to TRBD2. Germline V gene sequence: CDR1 LGHNA, CDR2 YNFKEQ. After removal of 0 bases from V and 2 bases from J, the junction contained 5 bases not matched to a gene. The CDR3 runs 17 residues. The CDR3 DNA reads TGTGCCAGCAGCCAAGAATCGCTAGCGGGAGCCACAGATACGCAGTATTTT. Amino acids: CASSQESLAGATDTQYF.

The genes are TRBV19 and TRBJ1-3, with 7 bases that match TRBD1. With V trimmed by 7 bases and J by 2 bases, 8 bases remained unmatched. Germline assignment: CDR1 LNHDA and CDR2 SQIVND (reference sequence). The CDR3 loop spans 15 amino acids. The CDR3 sequence: CASNLQGQTGNTIYF. The CDR3 nucleotides are TGTGCCAGTAACTTACAGGGGCAAACTGGAAACACCATATATTTT.

The gene calls are TRBV27 and TRBJ2-7; possible D gene TRBD2, 6 bases. Germline loops: CDR1 MNHEY, CDR2 SMNVEV (reference sequence). The CDR3 runs 14 residues. The V end lost 5 bases, the J end lost 0 bases, and 11 bases lay between the germline ends. CDR3 coding DNA: TGTGCCAGCAGTCGAGCGGGCACCTCCTACGAGCAGTACTTC. This gives the protein CASSRAGTSYEQYF.

This chain connects TRBV7-6 to TRBJ2-3; 7 nucleotides agree with TRBD2. The CDR3 is 17 amino acids. The germline V gene encodes CDR1 SGHVS and CDR2 FNYEAQ. V lost 3 bases and J lost 3; bases outside the gene matches: 12. For the CDR3, the DNA is TGTGCCAGCAGCTTCGCTCTTGCTGCGGGAGCGACAGATACGCAGTATTTT. It translates to CASSFALAAGATDTQYF.

The rearrangement uses TRBV5-1 and TRBJ1-2; D perhaps matches TRBD1 (6 bases). Trimming pared 0 bases from V and 4 bases from J, leaving 13 bases between. Germline lookup yields CDR1 SGHRS and CDR2 YFSETQ. This CDR3 comprises 15 residues. CDR3: CASSLEIDRIYGYTF. CDR3 DNA sequence: TGCGCCAGCAGCTTGGAGATTGACAGGATCTATGGCTACACCTTC.

The chain links TRBV12-5 to TRBJ2-3; TRBD1 aligns across 7 bases. This CDR3 region has 15 residues. The trim removed 5 bases at V and 0 bases at J, leaving 5 bases unmatched. From germline, CDR1 is LGHNT and CDR2 FRNRAP. In DNA, the CDR3 is TGTGCTAGTGGTCCTCAGGGGGACAGCACAGATACGCAGTATTTT. This gives the protein CASGPQGDSTDTQYF.

The chain couples TRBV7-9 to TRBJ1-5, with 7 bases that match TRBD1. J lost 3 bases, V lost 4 bases, and 6 bases had no gene match. Per germline, CDR1 SEHNR and CDR2 FQNEAQ (reference sequence). CDR3 size: 15 residues. CDR3 loop: CASSSGTVPNQPQHF. The CDR3 bases are TGTGCCAGCAGCTCCGGGACAGTCCCCAATCAGCCCCAGCATTTT.

The rearrangement uses TRBV28 and TRBJ1-5; 11 bases are shared with TRBD1. Germline V CDR1 and CDR2: MDHEN, SYDVKM. This CDR3 is built from 16 residues. V was pared by 10 bases and J by 7 bases, with 15 bases of the junction left unmatched. CDR3 protein: CATNLVGQGARQPQHF. The CDR3, as DNA: TGTGCCACCAACCTGGTAGGACAGGGGGCAAGACAGCCCCAGCATTTT.